These T cell receptor beta chains were read from a single sample in a study of T cells after yellow fever vaccination. MiXCR, run by TCRdb on the 5' RACE reads, gives a single entry per CDR3 protein. The sample gives under 600,000 distinct CDR3 sequences, about 14% of which show up once; about 14% is in the top ten. The sample was PBMCs, taken on the day of the yellow fever booster vaccination. The source of these receptors is a man aged 25 to 40 who received the YFV17D yellow fever vaccine. The CDR3 runs from the conserved cysteine through the conserved F or W. D genes are given only for firm matches. Clone size is shown for a subset of rows, as once, few, many or a class of expanded clone.

V	size	J	D	CDR3	DNA
TRBV2	NA	TRBJ2-3	TRBD2	CASSATSGNTDTQYF	TGTGCCAGCAGTGCGACTAGCGGGAATACAGATACGCAGTATTTT
TRBV18	NA	TRBJ2-6	NA	CASSPAAQVTWGSGANVLTF	TGTGCCAGCTCACCAGCGGCACAGGTTACGTGGGGCTCTGGGGCCAACGTCCTGACTTTC
TRBV5-1	many	TRBJ2-4	NA	CASSPDTLLKNIQYF	TGCGCCAGCAGCCCGGACACCCTTCTCAAAAACATTCAGTACTTC
TRBV24-1	few	TRBJ2-2	TRBD1	CATSRDRYTGELFF	TGTGCCACCAGTCGGGACAGGTACACCGGGGAGCTGTTTTTT
TRBV28	NA	TRBJ2-1	TRBD2	CVTSGRYNEQFF	TGTGTGACTAGCGGGAGATACAATGAGCAGTTCTTC
TRBV4-3	few	TRBJ2-1	TRBD2	CASSQDTISGRVYNEQFF	TGCGCCAGCAGCCAAGATACGATTAGCGGGAGGGTATACAATGAGCAGTTCTTC
TRBV20-1	NA	TRBJ2-1	TRBD2	CCARDPLAGVYNEQFF	TGCTGTGCTAGAGATCCTCTAGCGGGAGTGTACAATGAGCAGTTCTTC
TRBV20-1	NA	TRBJ1-2	NA	CSARDREKFYGYTF	TGCAGTGCTAGAGATCGTGAGAAGTTCTATGGCTACACCTTC
TRBV6-5	few	TRBJ2-2	NA	CASSYSEEKGAGELFF	TGTGCCAGCAGTTACTCGGAAGAAAAGGGGGCCGGGGAGCTGTTTTTT
TRBV28	NA	TRBJ2-5	NA	CASTFSLKGETQYF	TGTGCCAGCACCTTCAGCCTAAAAGGAGAGACCCAGTACTTC
TRBV7-9	NA	TRBJ1-4	TRBD1	CASSSRQGNTEKLFF	TGTGCCAGCAGCTCCAGACAGGGGAATACTGAAAAACTGTTTTTT
TRBV3-1	NA	TRBJ2-7	NA	CASSQNGGSGEQYF	TGTGCCAGCAGCCAGAACGGGGGCAGCGGGGAGCAGTACTTC
TRBV29-1	once	TRBJ2-1	NA	CSVVRPANEQFF	TGCAGCGTTGTTCGGCCAGCCAATGAGCAGTTCTTC
TRBV7-2	few	TRBJ2-3	NA	CASSPPPPQYTQYF	TGTGCCAGCAGCCCACCGCCGCCACAATATACGCAGTATTTT
TRBV10-3	NA	TRBJ2-4	NA	CAISEIQGPGAKNIQYF	TGTGCCATCAGTGAGATTCAGGGACCGGGGGCCAAAAACATTCAGTACTTC
TRBV7-9	few	TRBJ2-5	TRBD1	CASSLRDRVSETQYF	TGTGCCAGCAGCTTACGGGACAGGGTGAGCGAGACCCAGTACTTC
TRBV20-1	NA	TRBJ2-7	TRBD2	CSALAGDSYEQYF	TGCAGTGCTTTAGCGGGAGACTCCTACGAGCAGTACTTC
TRBV20-1	NA	TRBJ2-1	TRBD2	CSARDGLAGVPEQFF	TGCAGTGCTAGAGATGGATTAGCGGGAGTCCCTGAGCAGTTCTTC
TRBV11-2	few	TRBJ1-4	NA	CASSLLDGAREKLFF	TGTGCCAGCAGCTTATTGGATGGTGCACGTGAAAAACTGTTTTTT
TRBV10-3	few	TRBJ2-1	TRBD2	CAMKATSGRYNEQFF	TGTGCCATGAAGGCCACTAGCGGGAGATACAATGAGCAGTTCTTC
TRBV6-5	few	TRBJ2-2	NA	CASSYSKGGVVGELFF	TGTGCCAGCAGTTACTCGAAGGGGGGGGTGGTCGGGGAGCTGTTTTTT
TRBV12-3/TRBV12-4	NA	TRBJ2-5	TRBD2	CASSPRLAGDPETQYF	TGTGCCAGCAGCCCTCGACTAGCGGGCGACCCAGAGACCCAGTACTTC
TRBV20-1	many	TRBJ1-1	NA	CSAWETEAFF	TGCAGTGCGTGGGAAACTGAAGCTTTCTTT
TRBV27	few	TRBJ2-7	NA	CASSLQGDSFNSPQYF	TGTGCCAGCAGTCTACAAGGAGACAGTTTCAACTCCCCGCAGTACTTC
TRBV7-9	few	TRBJ2-1	NA	CAKASDRNYNEQFF	TGTGCCAAGGCGTCGGACAGAAACTACAATGAGCAGTTCTTC
TRBV25-1	NA	TRBJ2-1	NA	CASSASKGGGANEQFF	TGTGCCAGCAGTGCCAGCAAAGGGGGAGGGGCCAATGAGCAGTTCTTC
TRBV9	NA	TRBJ1-1	NA	CASSVVVNTEAFF	TGTGCCAGCAGCGTAGTAGTAAACACTGAAGCTTTCTTT
TRBV2	NA	TRBJ2-7	NA	CASTLRYEQYF	TGTGCCAGCACTCTTCGCTACGAGCAGTACTTC
TRBV6-1	few	TRBJ2-1	TRBD2	CASVPAAAGGPYNEQFF	TGTGCCAGCGTACCAGCGGCGGCGGGAGGGCCGTACAATGAGCAGTTCTTC
TRBV7-2	NA	TRBJ2-1	TRBD2	CASSLGPSGDEQFF	TGTGCCAGCAGCTTGGGGCCTAGCGGGGATGAGCAGTTCTTC
TRBV7-8	few	TRBJ2-2	TRBD2	CASSSGLAGANTGELFF	TGTGCCAGCAGCTCGGGACTAGCGGGAGCGAACACCGGGGAGCTGTTTTTT
TRBV5-4	few	TRBJ2-5	TRBD1	CASSRTGGEETQYF	TGTGCCAGCAGCAGGACAGGGGGCGAGGAGACCCAGTACTTC
TRBV10-3	NA	TRBJ2-5	TRBD1	CAISPSLGAGGQETQYF	TGTGCCATCAGCCCCTCCCTAGGGGCAGGGGGCCAAGAGACCCAGTACTTC
TRBV28	NA	TRBJ2-1	NA	CASGGKIGESYNEQFF	TGTGCCAGCGGAGGGAAGATTGGGGAATCCTACAATGAGCAGTTCTTC
TRBV7-8	few	TRBJ1-1	NA	CASSATYSGSTWNTEAFF	TGTGCCAGCAGCGCCACCTACTCGGGAAGCACCTGGAACACTGAAGCTTTCTTT
TRBV6-2/TRBV6-3	NA	TRBJ2-7	TRBD2	CASSIAGNRGEQYF	TGTGCCAGCAGCATAGCGGGCAATCGAGGGGAGCAGTACTTC
TRBV24-1	NA	TRBJ2-5	NA	CATSEGTLDGETQYF	TGTGCCACCAGCGAAGGGACTCTCGACGGAGAGACCCAGTACTTC
TRBV6-5	NA	TRBJ2-3	NA	CATWGSTDTQYF	TGTGCCACTTGGGGCTCCACAGATACGCAGTATTTT
TRBV29-1	few	TRBJ2-5	TRBD1	CSVLTGADSETQYF	TGCAGCGTTTTGACAGGGGCGGATTCGGAGACCCAGTACTTC
TRBV4-3	few	TRBJ2-1	NA	CASSLQAEMYNEQFF	TGCGCCAGCAGCCTTCAAGCGGAAATGTACAATGAGCAGTTCTTC
TRBV4-3	few	TRBJ2-2	NA	CASSNIGTGELFF	TGCGCCAGCAGCAACATTGGGACCGGGGAGCTGTTTTTT
TRBV7-9	few	TRBJ2-7	TRBD2	CASSSWEGYEQYF	TGTGCCAGCAGCTCGTGGGAGGGCTACGAGCAGTACTTC
TRBV12-3/TRBV12-4	few	TRBJ2-1	NA	CASSLWGEEQFF	TGTGCCAGCAGTTTGTGGGGAGAAGAGCAGTTCTTC
TRBV6-5	few	TRBJ1-1	NA	CASSYRQNTEAFF	TGTGCCAGCAGTTACCGGCAGAACACTGAAGCTTTCTTT
TRBV20-1	NA	TRBJ2-7	TRBD2	CSATPPLARPDEQYF	TGCAGTGCTACCCCCCCACTAGCGAGACCAGACGAGCAGTACTTC
TRBV6-1	few	TRBJ1-5	NA	CASRVGSSNQPQHF	TGTGCCAGCAGAGTGGGGAGCAGCAATCAGCCCCAGCATTTT
TRBV28	few	TRBJ2-1	NA	CASSPPFGEQFF	TGTGCCAGCAGCCCACCCTTTGGTGAGCAGTTCTTC
TRBV6-2/TRBV6-3	few	TRBJ2-2	TRBD2	CASSPYGRVNTGELFF	TGTGCCAGCAGCCCATACGGGAGGGTGAACACCGGGGAGCTGTTTTTT
TRBV20-1	few	TRBJ1-1	NA	CSATPRGNTEAFF	TGCAGTGCTACCCCCCGGGGTAACACTGAAGCTTTCTTT
TRBV5-1	NA	TRBJ2-5	NA	CASSFVAGRIFQETQYF	TGCGCCAGCAGCTTTGTGGCAGGGCGAATATTCCAAGAGACCCAGTACTTC
TRBV18	NA	TRBJ2-7	NA	CASSPPGQLVHEQYF	TGTGCCAGCTCACCACCCGGACAGTTAGTCCACGAGCAGTACTTC
TRBV29-1	NA	TRBJ2-1	NA	CSVEPLGSSYNEQFF	TGCAGCGTTGAACCCCTGGGGAGCTCCTACAATGAGCAGTTCTTC